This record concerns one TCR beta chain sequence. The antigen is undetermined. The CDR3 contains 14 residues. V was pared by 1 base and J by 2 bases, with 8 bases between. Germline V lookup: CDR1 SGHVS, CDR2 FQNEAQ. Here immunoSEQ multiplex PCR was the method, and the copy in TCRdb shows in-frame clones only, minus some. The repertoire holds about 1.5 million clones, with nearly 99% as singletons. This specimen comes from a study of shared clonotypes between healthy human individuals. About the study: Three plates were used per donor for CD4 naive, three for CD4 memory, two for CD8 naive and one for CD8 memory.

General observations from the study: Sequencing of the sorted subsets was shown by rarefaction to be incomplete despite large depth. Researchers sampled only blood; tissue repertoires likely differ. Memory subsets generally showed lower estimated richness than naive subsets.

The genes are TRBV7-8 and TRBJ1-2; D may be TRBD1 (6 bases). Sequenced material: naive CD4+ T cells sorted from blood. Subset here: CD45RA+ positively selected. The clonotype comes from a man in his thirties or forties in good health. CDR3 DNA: TGTGCCAGCAGCTTAGGAGGGGGGAACTATGGCTACACCTTC. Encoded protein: CASSLGGGNYGYTF.